The 31 T cell receptor beta chains presented below share a single source sample, sequenced in a study of CD8 T cells in Susac syndrome. It was with random hexamers that roughly 0.5 to 1 ug RNA was reverse transcribed. TCRdb redid the calling of the immunoSEQ multiplex PCR reads with MiXCR, one entry per CDR3 protein. The data contain roughly 200,000 distinct CDR3 sequences, just under 95% of them singletons. The specimen was CD4+ T cells from PBMCs. These receptors originate from a human donor with Susac syndrome.

The J gene is TRBJ2-1, the V gene TRBV28; no reliable D call. V gave up 7 bases and J gave up 5 bases, with 9 bases separating them. The CDR3 runs to 12 residues. Germline assignment: CDR1 MDHEN and CDR2 SYDVKM. CDR3 in DNA: TGTGCCAGCAAAAACGTCAACAATGAGCAGTTCTTC. Its translation: CASKNVNNEQFF.

The genes are TRBV9 and TRBJ2-1; TRBD2 matches 10 bases. The CDR3 consists of 16 residues. Germline lookup yields CDR1 SGDLS and CDR2 YYNGEE. Losses at the gene ends were 0 bases for V and 7 bases for J; bases not matched to a gene: 7. CDR3 coding DNA: TGTGCCAGCAGCGTAGGCGTGGCTAGCGGGGGAAATGAGCAGTTCTTC. Its translation is CASSVGVASGGNEQFF.

The rearrangement links TRBV7-2 to TRBJ2-5, with D unresolved. Looked up from germline, CDR1 is SGHTA and CDR2 is FQGNSA. V lost 4 bases and J lost 1, with 7 bases in between. This CDR3 is built from 13 residues. The CDR3: CASSSGFQETQYF. CDR3 sequence (DNA): TGTGCCAGCAGCTCAGGTTTCCAAGAGACCCAGTACTTC.

The chain recombines TRBV18 with TRBJ2-3, with D uncertain. The CDR3 runs to 13 residues. Trimming cost V 2 bases and J 0 bases, with 3 bases left between them. CDR1 is KGHSH, CDR2 LQKENI, per germline. CDR3 bases: TGTGCCAGCTCACCAGACAGCACAGATACGCAGTATTTT. Translation: CASSPDSTDTQYF.

The chain has TRBV29-1 and TRBJ2-3, with TRBD2 identical over 11 bases. CDR1 is SQVTM and CDR2 is ANQGSEA in the germline V gene. The CDR3 sequence is 20 residues long. V gave up 7 bases and J gave up 4 bases; unmatched junction bases: 25. The CDR3 protein is CSGIMTPWVAGGLGADTQYF. The CDR3 DNA reads TGCAGCGGAATCATGACTCCTTGGGTAGCGGGGGGGCTGGGCGCAGATACGCAGTATTTT.

This chain links TRBV7-2 with TRBJ1-2, with 7 nucleotides matching TRBD1. V was pared by 2 bases and J by 6 bases, with 12 bases of the junction left unmatched. Germline V gene lookup returns CDR1 SGHTA and CDR2 FQGNSA. This CDR3 has 16 residues. The CDR3, as DNA: TGTGCCAGCAGCTTAATTCGGCGACAGGGTACAAATGGCTACACCTTC. Translating gives CASSLIRRQGTNGYTF.

The chain couples TRBV2 to TRBJ2-2, with 10 bases matching TRBD2. V shed 3 bases and J 8 bases; nucleotides not matched to a gene: 6. Germline V gene lookup returns CDR1 SNHLY and CDR2 FYNNEI. The CDR3 has 15 amino acids. The CDR3 nucleotides are TGTGCCAGCAGTGAGGGACTAGCGAGATCGGGGGAGCTGTTTTTT. Translating gives CASSEGLARSGELFF.

The rearrangement links TRBV12-3 or TRBV12-4 to TRBJ1-1; no clear D. Trimming removed 7 bases at V and 1 base at J, with 13 bases between. The CDR3 extends over 14 amino acids. CDR3 coding DNA: TGTGCCAGCACCTTAGGGAATTCGAACACTGAAGCTTTCTTT. Its protein is CASTLGNSNTEAFF.

The chain joins TRBV7-7 to TRBJ2-5; 7 bases map to TRBD2. Unmatched junction bases numbered 10, after V lost 5 bases and J lost 4 bases. Looked up from germline, CDR1 is SSHAT and CDR2 is FNYEAQ (reference sequence). The CDR3 runs 15 residues. CDR3 region: CASSRGLGEGETQYF. CDR3 sequence (DNA): TGTGCCAGCAGCCGAGGACTAGGGGAGGGAGAGACCCAGTACTTC.

The rearrangement uses TRBV29-1 and TRBJ1-3, with D unresolved. Per germline, CDR1 SQVTM and CDR2 ANQGSEA. This CDR3 comprises 12 residues. Trimming pared 1 base from V and 6 bases from J, leaving 7 bases between. CDR3 nucleotides: TGCAGCGTTGAAGTGCCTGAAAACACCATATATTTT. It codes for CSVEVPENTIYF.

This clonotype was observed once. This chain connects TRBV29-1 to TRBJ1-1; D gene uncertain. V lost 3 bases and J lost 4, with 18 bases in between. The CDR3 extends over 15 amino acids. Germline CDR1 SQVTM, CDR2 ANQGSEA. The CDR3 nucleotides read TGCAGCGTTGATAGTACTGAACAAGAAGGCACTGAAGCTTTCTTT. This translates into CSVDSTEQEGTEAFF. The full variable domain, with the rest looked up from reference TRBV29-1 and TRBJ1-1, is SAVISQKPSRDICQRGTSLTIQCQVDSQVTMMFWYRQQPGQSLTLIATANQGSEATYESGFVIDKFPISRPNLTFSTLTVSNMSPEDSSIYLCSVDSTEQEGTEAFFGQGTRLTVV.

The chain couples TRBV20-1 to TRBJ1-2; the match to TRBD1 covers 9 bases. The CDR3 runs to 13 residues. Germline V gene lookup returns CDR1 DFQATT and CDR2 SNEGSKA (reference sequence). J was trimmed by 3 bases and V by 5 bases; bases with no gene match: 4. The CDR3 nucleotides read TGCAGTGCTCCGACAGGGGGGTACTATGGCTACACCTTC. This encodes CSAPTGGYYGYTF.

The chain recombines TRBV20-1 with TRBJ2-3; TRBD2 is a possible D gene (6 bases). Germline V lookup: CDR1 DFQATT, CDR2 SNEGSKA (reference sequence). V dropped 4 bases and J dropped 0 bases, with 8 bases sitting between them. The CDR3 has 13 amino acids. This CDR3 reads CSAKRGSTDTQYF. The CDR3 DNA follows: TGCAGTGCTAAACGGGGGAGCACAGATACGCAGTATTTT.

This sequence joins TRBV20-1 and TRBJ1-5; D not resolved. The germline CDR1 and CDR2 sequences are DFQATT and SNEGSKA (reference sequence). The CDR3 sequence is 16 residues long. V lost 5 bases and J 0 bases, leaving 17 bases between the germline ends. The CDR3 protein is CSAPWGQGYSNQPQHF. The CDR3 nucleotides are TGCAGTGCTCCCTGGGGTCAAGGTTATAGCAATCAGCCCCAGCATTTT.

The chain employs TRBV12-3 or TRBV12-4 and TRBJ2-3; 10 bases fit TRBD1. After removal of 10 bases from V and 6 bases from J, the junction contained 7 bases not matched to a gene. This CDR3 has 13 amino acids. The CDR3 sequence: CATRRDRGDTQYF. CDR3 nucleotide sequence: TGTGCCACTAGACGGGACAGGGGCGATACGCAGTATTTT.

The V and J genes are TRBV20-1 and TRBJ2-7; D is perhaps TRBD1 or TRBD2 (6 bases each). CDR3 length: 15 amino acids. From germline, CDR1 is DFQATT and CDR2 SNEGSKA (reference sequence). Trimming removed 5 bases at V and 4 bases at J, with 21 bases between. The CDR3 loop reads CSAHTLARGTYEQYF. For the CDR3, the DNA is TGCAGTGCTCACACCCTAGCGAGGGGGACTTACGAGCAGTACTTC.

The J gene is TRBJ2-1, the V gene TRBV3-1, with 11 positions matching TRBD2. CDR1 is LGHDT and CDR2 is YNNKEL in the germline V gene (reference sequence). The CDR3 covers 16 residues. Losses at the gene ends were 5 bases for V and 4 bases for J; bases not matched to a gene: 7. DNA of the CDR3: TGTGCCAGCAGCGATATTGGGACTAGCGGATACAATGAGCAGTTCTTC. This translates into CASSDIGTSGYNEQFF.

V is TRBV19 and J is TRBJ1-1; no reliable D call. Trimming removed 1 base at V and 2 bases at J, with 5 bases between. The germline gives CDR1 LNHDA, CDR2 SQIVND (reference sequence). The CDR3 loop spans 13 amino acids. The CDR3 nucleotides are TGTGCCAGTAGTATAGCCAGCAACACTGAAGCTTTCTTT. Amino acid sequence: CASSIASNTEAFF.

Here the CDR3 reads CASSSQQGPQETQYF. DNA for the CDR3: TGTGCCAGCAGCTCACAACAGGGTCCCCAAGAGACCCAGTACTTC. The chain carries TRBV7-2 and TRBJ2-5, with a tentative D call TRBD1 (6 bases). The CDR3 contains 15 residues. V shed 4 bases and J shed 1 base, with 13 bases lying between them. From germline, CDR1 is SGHTA and CDR2 FQGNSA.

The J gene is TRBJ1-2, the V gene TRBV20-1; 8 positions agree with TRBD1. Germline CDR1 DFQATT, CDR2 SNEGSKA (reference sequence). V shed 7 bases, J shed 4 bases, and the junction held 8 bases outside the gene matches. There are 13 residues in the CDR3. The CDR3 reads CSVSQGAGYGYTF. The CDR3 DNA follows: TGCAGTGTCTCTCAGGGGGCGGGCTATGGCTACACCTTC.

This chain connects TRBV5-1 to TRBJ2-7; 7 positions match TRBD1. The CDR3 has 13 residues. Losses at the gene ends were 3 bases for V and 6 bases for J; bases not matched to a gene: 6. Germline V CDR1 and CDR2: SGHRS, YFSETQ. In nucleotides, the CDR3 is TGCGCCAGCAGCTCATTACAGGGGACCGAGCAGTACTTC. Translating it yields CASSSLQGTEQYF.

The rearrangement links TRBV7-9 to TRBJ2-7; 13 positions match TRBD2. Germline V gene data show CDR1 as SEHNR and CDR2 as FQNEAQ (reference sequence). Losses at the gene ends were 4 bases for V and 2 bases for J; bases not matched to a gene: 11. The CDR3 covers 18 residues. CDR3 sequence (DNA): TGTGCCAGCAGCTCCGAAAACCTACTAGCGGGGGGGCCCTACGAGCAGTACTTC. Translation: CASSSENLLAGGPYEQYF. The entire variable domain, with the rest obtained from reference TRBV7-9 and TRBJ2-7, is as follows: DTGVSQNPRHKITKRGQNVTFRCDPISEHNRLYWYRQTLGQGPEFLTYFQNEAQLEKSRLLSDRFSAERPKGSFSTLEIQRTEQGDSAMYLCASSSENLLAGGPYEQYFGPGTRLTVT.

The chain uses TRBV2 and TRBJ1-5; 12 bases match TRBD1. Germline values: CDR1 SNHLY, CDR2 FYNNEI. The CDR3 is 15 amino acids. V lost 7 bases and J lost 6; bases outside the gene matches: 7. The DNA for the CDR3 is TGTGCCAGCAAGGGACAGGGGGCGGTTGGTCAGCCCCAGCATTTT. Its translation: CASKGQGAVGQPQHF.

The CDR3 sequence is CASSVVPGTGYTF. For the CDR3, the DNA is TGTGCCAGCAGCGTAGTTCCAGGGACCGGCTACACCTTC. This chain joins TRBV9 and TRBJ1-2, with D perhaps matching TRBD1 (5 bases). CDR1 is SGDLS, CDR2 YYNGEE, per germline. The CDR3 has 13 amino acids. Trimming stripped 0 bases from V and 8 bases from J, with 11 bases between.

This chain connects TRBV6-1 to TRBJ2-6; D is ambiguous. This CDR3 is built from 16 residues. Germline CDR1 and CDR2: MNHNS and SASEGT. V gave up 5 bases and J gave up 4 bases, with 15 bases separating them. This chain's CDR3 is CASSPERVYGANVLTF. CDR3 bases: TGTGCCAGCAGTCCCGAAAGGGTGTACGGGGCCAACGTCCTGACTTTC.

The chain has TRBV20-1 and TRBJ1-5; possibly TRBD1 for D (5 bases). CDR1 DFQATT and CDR2 SNEGSKA come from the germline V gene (reference sequence). The CDR3 loop spans 15 amino acids. Trimming left V 3 bases short and J 2 bases short, with 14 bases between. The CDR3 region has the DNA TGCAGTGCTAGTTCGGTGGTAGGGGGCAATCAGCCCCAGCATTTT. Protein product: CSASSVVGGNQPQHF.

The chain joins TRBV5-4 to TRBJ2-1, with 14 bases identical to TRBD2. There are 16 residues in the CDR3. Looked up from germline, CDR1 is SGHNT and CDR2 is YYREEE (reference sequence). V lost 3 bases and J lost 7; bases outside the gene matches: 6. CDR3 sequence reads: CASSSPGLAGVNEQFF. CDR3 DNA: TGTGCCAGCAGCTCACCGGGACTAGCGGGAGTTAATGAGCAGTTCTTC.

This chain connects TRBV5-4 to TRBJ2-1, with a weak D call TRBD2 (6 bases). Trimming removed 4 bases from V and 2 bases from J, with 13 bases in between. This CDR3 contains 15 residues. Looked up from germline, CDR1 is SGHNT and CDR2 is YYREEE (reference sequence). This chain's CDR3 is CASSPVSGTYNEQFF. Here the CDR3 DNA reads TGTGCCAGCAGCCCCGTTAGCGGCACCTACAATGAGCAGTTCTTC. Complete variable domain (other parts from reference TRBV5-4 and TRBJ2-1): ETGVTQSPTHLIKTRGQQVTLRCSSQSGHNTVSWYQQALGQGPQFIFQYYREEENGRGNFPPRFSGLQFPNYSSELNVNALELDDSALYLCASSPVSGTYNEQFFGPGTRLTVL.

The chain carries TRBV30 and TRBJ1-1; D is uncertain. Deletions cut 5 bases from V and 0 bases from J, with 10 bases between. Germline CDR1 GTSNPN, CDR2 SVGIG (reference sequence). This CDR3 has 13 residues. CDR3 DNA sequence: TGTGCCTGGTCCACAGAGGTGAACACTGAAGCTTTCTTT. Residues: CAWSTEVNTEAFF.

This clonotype occurred a few times. The gene calls are TRBV28 and TRBJ1-1; unclear D gene. This CDR3 contains 14 residues. Per germline, CDR1 MDHEN and CDR2 SYDVKM. V gave up 5 bases and J gave up 0 bases, with 10 bases separating them. The CDR3 loop reads CASSQHSMNTEAFF. In nucleotides, the CDR3 is TGTGCCAGCAGTCAACATAGCATGAACACTGAAGCTTTCTTT.

The chain joins TRBV6-5 to TRBJ2-7; D is possibly TRBD2 (6 bases). Deletions cut 6 bases from V and 0 bases from J, with 6 bases between. This CDR3 contains 12 residues. CDR1 and CDR2 (germline): MNHEY, SVGAGI. CDR3 coding DNA: TGTGCCAGCAGCGGGAGCTCCTACGAGCAGTACTTC. Its translation is CASSGSSYEQYF.